A selection of T cell receptor beta chains follows, all from one sample in a study of OX40 agonist ivuxolimab in advanced cancers. Assay used: immunoSEQ multiplex PCR; TCRdb lists only in-frame clones, some missing. The data contain tens of thousands of clones, roughly 90% of them seen just once; the ten biggest clones take up roughly 18%. Sequences were derived from CD4+ or CD8+ T cells sorted from blood, sampled in a trial of the OX40 agonist ivuxolimab. The receptors stem from an adult with an advanced solid tumor such as melanoma, head and neck, liver or kidney cancer. The CDR3 runs from the conserved cysteine through the conserved F or W. A D gene is named only where the DNA matches it firmly. Rows give clone size only sometimes, using once, few, many, or a class for an expanded clone.

TRBV6-5,NA,TRBJ2-5,NA,TGTGCCAGCAGTTACGAACAGTACCAAGAGACCCAGTACTTC,CASSYEQYQETQYF
TRBV7-9,NA,TRBJ1-1,NA,TGTGCCAGCAGCTCAAGCCGCATCGTTAACACTGAAGCTTTCTTT,CASSSSRIVNTEAFF
TRBV28,once,TRBJ2-2,NA,TGTGCCAGCAGTTTATTCTTCAGGACAGGGAGGGACACCGGGGAGCTGTTTTTT,CASSLFFRTGRDTGELFF
TRBV9,NA,TRBJ2-5,NA,TGTGCCAGCAGCGTAGTCCCCGGGGGTCAAGAGACCCAGTACTTC,CASSVVPGGQETQYF
TRBV7-2,NA,TRBJ2-5,TRBD1,TGTGCCAGCAGCTTTCGACAGGGGGTACGAGAGACCCAGTACTTC,CASSFRQGVRETQYF
TRBV7-9,NA,TRBJ2-1,TRBD2,TGTGCCAGCAGCTCCCGCCTAGCGGGGATATACAATGAGCAGTTCTTC,CASSSRLAGIYNEQFF
TRBV5-8,few,TRBJ1-3,NA,TGTGCCATCCTTTCTGGAAACACCATATATTTT,CAILSGNTIYF
TRBV19,NA,TRBJ1-4,NA,TGTGCCAGTAGTCCCTACCGGGACACCCGGGAAAAACTGTTTTTT,CASSPYRDTREKLFF
TRBV7-6,NA,TRBJ1-1,NA,TGTGCCAGCAGCCGCTTCCGGGGCTTGAACACTGAAGCTTTCTTT,CASSRFRGLNTEAFF
TRBV5-1,NA,TRBJ1-1,NA,TGCGCCAGCAGCTCATCCCGCGCCGGGGGGCGGAGGGGCACTGAAGCTTTCTTT,CASSSSRAGGRRGTEAFF
TRBV14,NA,TRBJ2-5,NA,TGTGCCAGCAGCCATTCTGGTAGTGGTCGGGAGACCCAGTACTTC,CASSHSGSGRETQYF
TRBV7-9,NA,TRBJ2-2,TRBD1,TGTGCCAGCAGTATCCCGGACAGGGAGGACACCGGGGAGCTGTTTTTT,CASSIPDREDTGELFF
TRBV5-4,NA,TRBJ2-2,NA,TGTGCCAGCAGCCCCACAGGGTGGGGCACCGGGGAGCTGTTTTTT,CASSPTGWGTGELFF
TRBV6-1,NA,TRBJ1-6,NA,TGTGCCAGCCGTCGGGGGGATCGGCCAAATTCACCCCTCCACTTT,CASRRGDRPNSPLHF
TRBV12-5,NA,TRBJ1-2,TRBD1,TGTGCTAGTGGTTTGGTAACAGGGGTTCCCCCTGGCTACACCTTC,CASGLVTGVPPGYTF
TRBV28,NA,TRBJ1-4,NA,TGTGCCAGCAGTTCCCCCTGGCGGGGCTCAGCAACTAATGAAAAACTGTTTTTT,CASSSPWRGSATNEKLFF
TRBV7-9,NA,TRBJ2-3,TRBD2,TGTGCCAGCAGCCCTCCGGGACTAGTGTTCGATACGCAGTATTTT,CASSPPGLVFDTQYF
TRBV5-1,NA,TRBJ2-1,TRBD2,TGCGCCAGCAGCGCCAGGCCTAGCGGCGTATACAATGAGCAGTTCTTC,CASSARPSGVYNEQFF
TRBV4-1,NA,TRBJ2-3,NA,TGCGCCAGCAGCCAAGAAGGTGGCAGGCCCACAGATACGCAGTATTTT,CASSQEGGRPTDTQYF
TRBV7-2,NA,TRBJ2-5,TRBD1,TGTGCCAGCAGCCCAGACGGGGACAGTCGAAAGACCCAGTACTTC,CASSPDGDSRKTQYF
TRBV9,NA,TRBJ2-2,TRBD2,TGTGCCAGCAGCGTAACAGGAGCGGGGGGTAATCCGAACACCGGGGAGCTGTTTTTT,CASSVTGAGGNPNTGELFF